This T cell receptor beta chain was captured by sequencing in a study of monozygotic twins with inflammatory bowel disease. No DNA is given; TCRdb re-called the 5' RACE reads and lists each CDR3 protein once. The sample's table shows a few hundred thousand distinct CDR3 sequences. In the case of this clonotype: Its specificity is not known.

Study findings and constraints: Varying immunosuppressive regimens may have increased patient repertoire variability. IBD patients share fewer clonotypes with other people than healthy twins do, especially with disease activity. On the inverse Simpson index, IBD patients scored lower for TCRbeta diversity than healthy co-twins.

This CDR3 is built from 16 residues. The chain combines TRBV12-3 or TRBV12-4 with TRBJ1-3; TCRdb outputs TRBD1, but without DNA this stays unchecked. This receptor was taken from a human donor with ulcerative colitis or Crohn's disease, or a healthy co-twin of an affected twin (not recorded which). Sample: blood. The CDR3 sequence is CASSSYDRTSGNTIYF.